These T cell receptor beta chains were read from a single sample in a study of shared clonotypes between healthy human individuals. Libraries were prepared by immunoSEQ multiplex PCR; TCRdb keeps only in-frame clonotypes and omits some of them. This repertoire shows about 820,000 clones, 80% to 95% found once; its top ten account for around 24%. What was sequenced was naive CD8+ T cells sorted from blood. The source of these receptors is a man aged 25-45 years in good health. CDR3s include the opening cysteine and the closing phenylalanine or tryptophan. Each record gives: CDR3 protein, J gene, V gene.

CASVEGTRVTDTQYF,TRBJ2-3,TRBV30
CASSLAGRGQETQYF,TRBJ2-5,TRBV5-1
CASSQVTGNTQYF,TRBJ2-3,TRBV4-1
CASSSPPLAGGDYEQYF,TRBJ2-7,TRBV28
CASRAGRAFF,TRBJ1-1,TRBV19
CASSEGQASDTQYF,TRBJ2-3,TRBV13
CASSPGQGKETQYF,TRBJ2-5,TRBV6-5
CASSAFPGTSGKETQYF,TRBJ2-5,TRBV27
CSVSGASYEQYF,TRBJ2-7,TRBV29-1
CASSSGGSGPPRELFF,TRBJ2-2,TRBV11-2
CASRQGAEKLFF,TRBJ1-4,TRBV6-5
CATSPSGARRETQYF,TRBJ2-5,TRBV10-2
CSVEPGTNTGELFF,TRBJ2-2,TRBV29-1
CASSLGVLLAGVRDTQYF,TRBJ2-3,TRBV11-2
CASSLKSGGRNYEQYF,TRBJ2-7,TRBV5-6
CASSSGLYTGELFF,TRBJ2-2,TRBV7-9
CASSLEQGDYEQYF,TRBJ2-7,TRBV7-9
CASRFGRGPEVNTEAFF,TRBJ1-1,TRBV10-2
CASNERGGAYEQYF,TRBJ2-7,TRBV28
CASSFGGTGSYNEQFF,TRBJ2-1,TRBV6-6
CASRASGYEQYF,TRBJ2-7,TRBV6-5
CSVVGADTQYF,TRBJ2-3,TRBV29-1
CASSTAGPYYEQYF,TRBJ2-7,TRBV28
CASSWVPGNEQYF,TRBJ2-7,TRBV19
CASSEGRRNEQFF,TRBJ2-1,TRBV6-1
CASTMPFSGDTQYF,TRBJ2-3,TRBV19
CASSASSTDTQYF,TRBJ2-3,TRBV18
CASALSPGQGNEQYF,TRBJ2-7,TRBV19
CASSETLAGGSYEQYF,TRBJ2-7,TRBV2
CASSSDREGDEKLFF,TRBJ1-4,TRBV11-2
CASSPAPTGELFF,TRBJ2-2,TRBV18